Below are 20 T cell receptor beta chains sequenced from a single sample in a study of blood T cell repertoires in COVID-19. Sequencing used immunoSEQ multiplex PCR; TCRdb keeps in-frame clones, though not all of them. The sample lists some 530,000 clones; 70% to 90% were seen once. The sequencing input was PBMCs or T cells enriched from blood (not recorded which). These receptors came from a woman aged 55 to 70 who had recovered from COVID-19.

This chain uses TRBV7-9 with TRBJ2-1; TRBD1 is a possible D gene (6 bases). Trimming stripped 5 bases from V and 6 bases from J, with 20 bases between. This CDR3 has 16 residues. CDR1 and CDR2 (germline): SEHNR, FQNEAQ (reference sequence). The CDR3 bases are TGTGCCAGCAGCCCCGCGTCAGGGGCCGGACCCAATGAGCAGTTCTTC. It translates to CASSPASGAGPNEQFF.

V and J are TRBV2 and TRBJ1-1; perhaps TRBD1 as D (6 bases). V was clipped by 2 bases and J by 10 bases, with 23 bases between them. Germline V gene lookup returns CDR1 SNHLY and CDR2 FYNNEI. The CDR3 length is 16 residues. The CDR3 bases are TGTGCCAGCAGTGAATTAGGGGGTGGTACAGGGCGAGGAGCTTTCTTT. This sequence encodes CASSELGGGTGRGAFF. Filled out from reference TRBV2 and TRBJ1-1, the complete variable domain reads EPEVTQTPSHQVTQMGQEVILRCVPISNHLYFYWYRQILGQKVEFLVSFYNNEISEKSEIFDDQFSVERPDGSNFTLKIRSTKLEDSAMYFCASSELGGGTGRGAFFGQGTRLTVV.

The chain employs TRBV6-1 and TRBJ1-1; TRBD1 might be the D (5 bases). Deletions cut 0 bases from V and 1 base from J, with 12 bases between. CDR3 length equals 16 residues. Germline V gene lookup returns CDR1 MNHNS and CDR2 SASEGT. CDR3 loop: CASSEALPGRNTEAFF. DNA for the CDR3: TGTGCCAGCAGTGAAGCGCTTCCAGGGCGGAACACTGAAGCTTTCTTT.

This clone turned up a few times. V usage is TRBV5-4 and J usage is TRBJ2-1; 10 bases are a match to TRBD2. Trimming at V came to 0 bases and at J to 10 bases, leaving 7 bases not matched to a gene. Germline CDR1 SGHNT, CDR2 YYREEE (reference sequence). This CDR3 has 15 amino acids. In nucleotides, the CDR3 is TGTGCCAGCAGCTTGGCTAGCGGGGGAATTCGGGAGCAGTTCTTC. This sequence encodes CASSLASGGIREQFF.

The CDR3 reads CASSITPGIFGGYTEAFF. DNA of the CDR3: TGTGCCAGCAGTATCACCCCCGGGATCTTCGGGGGTTACACTGAAGCTTTCTTT. The rearrangement links TRBV27 to TRBJ1-1, with a possible D match to TRBD1 (5 bases). Trimming removed 5 bases at V and 3 bases at J, with 25 bases between. Germline V gene data show CDR1 as MNHEY and CDR2 as SMNVEV (reference sequence). The CDR3 length is 18 residues.

This clone was observed once. The chain joins TRBV11-2 to TRBJ1-3; 9 positions match TRBD1. V lost 4 bases, J lost 0 bases, and 7 bases stayed unmatched. CDR3 length: 17 amino acids. Germline assignment: CDR1 SGHAT and CDR2 FQNNGV. The CDR3 spells CASSSGQGYSSGNTIYF. The CDR3 region has the DNA TGTGCCAGCAGCTCGGGACAGGGTTATTCCTCTGGAAACACCATATATTTT. Variable domain in full (rest from reference TRBV11-2 and TRBJ1-3): EAGVAQSPRYKIIEKRQSVAFWCNPISGHATLYWYQQILGQGPKLLIQFQNNGVVDDSQLPKDRFSAERLKGVDSTLKIQPAKLEDSAVYLCASSSGQGYSSGNTIYFGEGSWLTVV.

The chain joins TRBV29-1 to TRBJ2-1; TRBD1 agrees at 8 bases. The CDR3 has 14 amino acids. Looked up from germline, CDR1 is SQVTM and CDR2 is ANQGSEA. V lost 4 bases, J lost 5 bases, and 7 bases stayed unmatched. The CDR3 DNA sequence: TGCAGCGTTGTCGGCAGGGGGCAGGACAATGAGCAGTTCTTC. It translates to CSVVGRGQDNEQFF.

The chain couples TRBV5-6 to TRBJ1-6; D is perhaps TRBD1 (6 bases). This CDR3 has 16 residues. Germline CDR1 is SGHDT and CDR2 is YYEEEE. V shed 3 bases and J shed 10 bases, with 20 bases lying between them. CDR3 nucleotides: TGTGCCAGCAGCTGGCGCCCTAGGCAGGGGCCCTCACCCCTCCACTTT. Protein sequence: CASSWRPRQGPSPLHF. The full variable domain, rest sourced from reference TRBV5-6 and TRBJ1-6, is DAGVTQSPTHLIKTRGQQVTLRCSPKSGHDTVSWYQQALGQGPQFIFQYYEEEERQRGNFPDRFSGHQFPNYSSELNVNALLLGDSALYLCASSWRPRQGPSPLHFGNGTRLTVT.

This clone was observed a handful of times. The V gene is TRBV19, the J gene TRBJ1-5; no firm D call. This CDR3 has 14 residues. V was shortened by 5 bases and J by 3 bases, with 11 bases between the two germline ends. CDR1 is LNHDA and CDR2 is SQIVND in the germline V gene (reference sequence). CDR3 nucleotide sequence: TGTGCCAGTAGTGGCGGACTGATCAATCAGCCCCAGCATTTT. Translated, it gives CASSGGLINQPQHF.

This chain joins TRBV6-1 and TRBJ1-2; D is ambiguous. Germline lookup yields CDR1 MNHNS and CDR2 SASEGT. Trimming took off 2 bases at V and 4 bases at J, with 8 bases between the two ends. This CDR3 comprises 13 residues. CDR3 amino acids: CASSEKTAYGYTF. CDR3 DNA: TGTGCCAGCAGTGAAAAAACAGCCTATGGCTACACCTTC.

The rearrangement links TRBV5-1 to TRBJ1-6; 9 nucleotides agree with TRBD1. CDR3 length: 19 residues. V dropped 0 bases and J dropped 0; count of bases not matched to a gene: 7. Germline values: CDR1 SGHRS, CDR2 YFSETQ. The CDR3 DNA reads TGCGCCAGCAGCTTGGTACAGGGGGCGCGGGGCTCCTATAATTCACCCCTCCACTTT. It translates to CASSLVQGARGSYNSPLHF.

In its sample, this clone was seen a few times. The chain has TRBV7-9 and TRBJ2-7; 8 nucleotides line up with TRBD2. The CDR3 runs to 13 residues. CDR1 and CDR2 from the germline V gene are SEHNR and FQNEAQ (reference sequence). V lost 1 base and J lost 7; bases outside the gene matches: 3. The chain's CDR3 is CASSLGLANEQYF. The CDR3 DNA reads TGTGCCAGCAGCTTAGGACTAGCGAATGAGCAGTACTTC.

The rearrangement links TRBV18 to TRBJ2-5; TRBD2 agrees at 9 bases. J lost 2 bases, V lost 4 bases, and 2 bases had no gene match. There are 14 residues in the CDR3. CDR1 is KGHSH and CDR2 is LQKENI in the germline V gene. CDR3 sequence (DNA): TGTGCCAGCTCACTAGCGGGGGTACAAGAGACCCAGTACTTC. Protein sequence: CASSLAGVQETQYF.

The V call is TRBV7-2, the J call TRBJ2-1, with D possibly being TRBD2 (5 bases). The germline V and J ends were trimmed by 2 bases and 2 bases, with 13 bases remaining between them. Germline V gene lookup returns CDR1 SGHTA and CDR2 FQGNSA. The length of the CDR3 is 16 residues. This CDR3 is CASSLRFRETYNEQFF. CDR3 nucleotide sequence: TGTGCCAGCAGCTTAAGATTCCGGGAAACCTACAATGAGCAGTTCTTC.

The V call is TRBV3-1 (or the pseudogene TRBV3-2), the J call TRBJ1-6, with 9 bases identical to TRBD1. Germline CDR1 LGHDT, CDR2 YNNKEL (reference sequence). V lost 4 bases to trimming and J lost 10 bases; unmatched junction nucleotides: 5. The CDR3 loop spans 14 amino acids. The CDR3 coding sequence is TGTGCCAGCAGCCTGGGACAGGGTGGCTCACCCCTCCACTTT. Residues: CASSLGQGGSPLHF.

The rearrangement links TRBV2 to TRBJ2-3; 15 nucleotides match TRBD2. The germline V gene has CDR1 SNHLY and CDR2 FYNNEI. V lost 8 bases to trimming and J lost 6 bases; unmatched junction nucleotides: 18. The CDR3 consists of 19 residues. CDR3 bases: TGTGCCAGCTTATATCCTCGCGGACTAGCGGGGGGGCGTTTGGATACGCAGTATTTT. Amino acid sequence: CASLYPRGLAGGRLDTQYF.

This chain uses TRBV2 with TRBJ2-2; the match to TRBD1 covers 7 bases. Germline V CDR1 and CDR2: SNHLY, FYNNEI. With 6 bases clipped from V and 4 bases from J, the junction kept 5 bases outside the gene matches. This CDR3 comprises 14 residues. The CDR3 DNA follows: TGTGCCAGCAGGACAGGGTTGGGCACCGGGGAGCTGTTTTTT. Translated: CASRTGLGTGELFF.

V usage is TRBV13 and J usage is TRBJ1-1; 8 bases line up with TRBD1. Trimming cost V 4 bases and J 2 bases; bases outside gene matches: 6. The CDR3 spans 15 residues. From germline, CDR1 is PRHDT and CDR2 FYEKMQ (reference sequence). DNA for the CDR3: TGTGCCAGCAGCTCCCGGGGACAGGCTAACACTGAAGCTTTCTTT. Amino acid sequence: CASSSRGQANTEAFF. The full variable domain, its missing parts supplied by reference TRBV13 and TRBJ1-1, is AAGVIQSPRHLIKEKRETATLKCYPIPRHDTVYWYQQGPGQDPQFLISFYEKMQSDKGSIPDRFSAQQFSDYHSELNMSSLELGDSALYFCASSSRGQANTEAFFGQGTRLTVV.

This chain joins TRBV18 and TRBJ2-7; the D is unclear. V lost 2 bases and J 2 bases, leaving 13 bases between the germline ends. The CDR3 is 15 amino acids. Germline V lookup: CDR1 KGHSH, CDR2 LQKENI. The CDR3 coding sequence is TGTGCCAGCTCACCAAGGCAGGCCACCACCTACGAGCAGTACTTC. Translated: CASSPRQATTYEQYF.

The chain carries TRBV29-1 and TRBJ1-1; TRBD1 aligns across 7 bases. V was clipped by 4 bases and J by 1 base; unmatched bases: 3. Germline CDR1 is SQVTM and CDR2 is ANQGSEA. The CDR3 contains 13 residues. The DNA of the CDR3 is TGCAGCGTTGTACAGGGGAGGAACACTGAAGCTTTCTTT. The encoded protein is CSVVQGRNTEAFF.